The rows below give T cell receptor beta chains drawn from one sample of a study of response to subunit inactivated influenza vaccine. TCRdb used MiXCR to reprocess the RT-PCR reads, holding one entry per CDR3 protein. The sample carries a few hundred thousand distinct CDR3 sequences, 14% recorded once. The sequences come from PBMCs from blood, collected 11 to 12 days after vaccination. The receptors were sampled from a man aged 50 to 59 who received an inactivated influenza vaccine. Each CDR3 is given with its conserved first and last residue. The D gene is left open where the match is weak. Only part of the rows carry a size: once, few, many, or a class if the clone is expanded.

d_gene: TRBD2
j_gene: TRBJ2-2
abundance: .
v_gene: TRBV29-1
CDR3aa: CSAGTLAGGNTGELFF
CDR3nt: TGCAGCGCCGGAACACTAGCGGGGGGGAACACCGGGGAGCTGTTTTTT

d_gene: .
j_gene: TRBJ2-7
abundance: few
v_gene: TRBV6-2/TRBV6-3
CDR3aa: CASSFLSGTANAYEQYF
CDR3nt: TGTGCCAGCAGCTTCCTTAGCGGGACAGCCAACGCCTACGAGCAGTACTTC

d_gene: .
j_gene: TRBJ2-2
abundance: few
v_gene: TRBV7-9
CDR3aa: CASSSYRADGELFF
CDR3nt: TGTGCCAGCAGCTCTTACAGGGCGGACGGGGAGCTGTTTTTT

d_gene: .
j_gene: TRBJ1-5
abundance: .
v_gene: TRBV7-2
CDR3aa: CASSLGHSGEPQHF
CDR3nt: TGTGCCAGCAGCTTAGGACACTCAGGTGAGCCCCAGCATTTT

d_gene: TRBD1
j_gene: TRBJ2-7
abundance: many
v_gene: TRBV5-1
CDR3aa: CASSLDRGWSYEQYF
CDR3nt: TGCGCCAGCAGCTTGGACAGGGGGTGGTCCTACGAGCAGTACTTC

d_gene: .
j_gene: TRBJ2-5
abundance: few
v_gene: TRBV28
CDR3aa: CATQLQGVWETQYF
CDR3nt: TGTGCCACCCAACTACAGGGAGTTTGGGAGACCCAGTACTTC

d_gene: TRBD2
j_gene: TRBJ2-1
abundance: .
v_gene: TRBV6-2/TRBV6-3
CDR3aa: CASSYFRGTTLYDEQFF
CDR3nt: TGTGCCAGCAGTTACTTCAGAGGGACTACACTTTATGATGAGCAGTTCTTC

d_gene: .
j_gene: TRBJ1-1
abundance: .
v_gene: TRBV12-3/TRBV12-4
CDR3aa: CASSQHRPEAFF
CDR3nt: TGTGCCAGCAGCCAACACCGCCCTGAAGCTTTCTTT

d_gene: .
j_gene: TRBJ2-6
abundance: .
v_gene: TRBV6-6
CDR3aa: CASTERGASGANVLTF
CDR3nt: TGTGCCAGCACCGAAAGGGGGGCGTCTGGGGCCAACGTCCTGACTTTC

d_gene: .
j_gene: TRBJ2-1
abundance: many
v_gene: TRBV10-3
CDR3aa: CAISPSGGALYNEQFF
CDR3nt: TGTGCCATCAGTCCGAGTGGGGGTGCCCTCTACAATGAGCAGTTCTTC

d_gene: TRBD1
j_gene: TRBJ1-5
abundance: few
v_gene: TRBV7-9
CDR3aa: CASSYWDRGRIDQPQHF
CDR3nt: TGTGCCAGCAGTTATTGGGACAGGGGGCGAATCGATCAGCCCCAGCATTTT

d_gene: TRBD1
j_gene: TRBJ2-5
abundance: .
v_gene: TRBV20-1
CDR3aa: CSARDRGTETQYF
CDR3nt: TGCAGTGCTAGGGACAGGGGGACGGAGACCCAGTACTTC

d_gene: .
j_gene: TRBJ2-5
abundance: .
v_gene: TRBV5-5
CDR3aa: CASSLVLGEETQYF
CDR3nt: TGTGCCAGCAGCTTGGTTCTAGGAGAAGAGACCCAGTACTTC

d_gene: TRBD2
j_gene: TRBJ2-3
abundance: .
v_gene: TRBV7-9
CDR3aa: CASSPLAGRGTDTQYF
CDR3nt: TGTGCCAGCAGCCCGCTAGCGGGGAGGGGGACAGATACGCAGTATTTT

d_gene: TRBD2
j_gene: TRBJ2-1
abundance: many
v_gene: TRBV7-3
CDR3aa: CASSLRGGSSYNEQFF
CDR3nt: TGTGCCAGCAGCTTAAGGGGCGGGAGCTCCTACAATGAGCAGTTCTTC

d_gene: TRBD2
j_gene: TRBJ2-2
abundance: many
v_gene: TRBV7-9
CDR3aa: CASSSTIAGDVDGELFF
CDR3nt: TGTGCCAGCAGCTCCACAATAGCGGGAGATGTGGACGGGGAGCTGTTTTTT

d_gene: .
j_gene: TRBJ1-1
abundance: .
v_gene: TRBV9
CDR3aa: CASSVASQNTEAFF
CDR3nt: TGTGCCAGCAGCGTAGCCTCACAGAACACTGAAGCTTTCTTT

d_gene: .
j_gene: TRBJ1-3
abundance: many
v_gene: TRBV12-3/TRBV12-4
CDR3aa: CASNPLPVRTIYF
CDR3nt: TGTGCCAGCAACCCCCTTCCTGTACGCACCATATATTTT

d_gene: TRBD2
j_gene: TRBJ2-7
abundance: .
v_gene: TRBV3-1
CDR3aa: CASSPTSGGGYEQYF
CDR3nt: TGTGCCAGCAGCCCAACTAGCGGGGGGGGATACGAGCAGTACTTC

d_gene: .
j_gene: TRBJ2-1
abundance: few
v_gene: TRBV5-1
CDR3aa: CASSSKGGGASSYNEQFF
CDR3nt: TGCGCCAGCAGTTCGAAAGGAGGAGGGGCGAGCTCCTACAATGAGCAGTTCTTC

d_gene: TRBD2
j_gene: TRBJ2-5
abundance: .
v_gene: TRBV15
CDR3aa: CATSRGGRVQETQYF
CDR3nt: TGTGCCACCAGCAGAGGAGGGAGGGTCCAAGAGACCCAGTACTTC

d_gene: .
j_gene: TRBJ2-7
abundance: .
v_gene: TRBV5-1
CDR3aa: CASSLGAVYEQYF
CDR3nt: TGCGCCAGCAGCTTGGGGGCCGTCTACGAGCAGTACTTC

d_gene: .
j_gene: TRBJ2-3
abundance: .
v_gene: TRBV7-2
CDR3aa: CASSHSVENTDTQYF
CDR3nt: TGTGCCAGCAGCCACTCCGTAGAAAACACAGATACGCAGTATTTT

d_gene: TRBD1
j_gene: TRBJ2-7
abundance: .
v_gene: TRBV7-8
CDR3aa: CASSLWIPGQGIYEQYF
CDR3nt: TGTGCCAGCAGCCTCTGGATACCGGGACAGGGAATCTACGAGCAGTACTTC

d_gene: .
j_gene: TRBJ1-1
abundance: many
v_gene: TRBV6-2/TRBV6-3
CDR3aa: CASSYSGRGGFMTEAFF
CDR3nt: TGTGCCAGCAGTTACTCGGGCAGGGGAGGATTTATGACTGAAGCTTTCTTT

d_gene: .
j_gene: TRBJ2-3
abundance: .
v_gene: TRBV21-1
CDR3aa: CASSKDRGGNTQYF
CDR3nt: TGTGCCAGCAGCAAAGACCGGGGGGGTAATACGCAGTATTTT